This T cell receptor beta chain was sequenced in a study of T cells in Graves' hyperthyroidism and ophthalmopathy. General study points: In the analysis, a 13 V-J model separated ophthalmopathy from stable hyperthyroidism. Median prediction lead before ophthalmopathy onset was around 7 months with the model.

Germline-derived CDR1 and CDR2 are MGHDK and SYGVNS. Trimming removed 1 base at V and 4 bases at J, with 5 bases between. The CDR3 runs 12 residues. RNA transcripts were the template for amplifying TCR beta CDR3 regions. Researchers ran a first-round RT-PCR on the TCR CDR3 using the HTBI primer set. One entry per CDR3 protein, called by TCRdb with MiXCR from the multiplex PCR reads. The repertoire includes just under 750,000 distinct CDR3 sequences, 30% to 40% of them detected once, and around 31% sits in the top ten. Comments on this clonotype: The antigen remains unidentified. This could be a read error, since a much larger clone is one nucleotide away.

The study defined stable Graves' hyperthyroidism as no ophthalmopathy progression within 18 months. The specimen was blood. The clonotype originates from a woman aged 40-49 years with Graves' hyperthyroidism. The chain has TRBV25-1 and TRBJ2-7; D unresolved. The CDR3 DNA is TGTGCCAGCAGTGAATGGGATTACGAGCAGTACTTC. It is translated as CASSEWDYEQYF.